The T cell receptor (beta chain) under discussion was sequenced for a study of OX40 agonist ivuxolimab in advanced cancers. Across the study: Patients in the trial were receiving intravenous ivuxolimab every 2 weeks, at doses of 0.01 to 10 mg/kg. Those enrolled were 80% to 85% male, with a mean age of 60 years and ages from roughly 20 to 90.

Some clones are missing from TCRdb's copy, which holds only in-frame ones; the method was immunoSEQ multiplex PCR. The repertoire has about 79,000 clones, approximately 80% of them found once; the top ten carry roughly 0.48%. The clonotype comes from an adult with an advanced solid tumor such as melanoma, head and neck, liver or kidney cancer. Here the sequenced sample was CD4+ or CD8+ T cells sorted from blood, taken in a trial of the OX40 agonist ivuxolimab.

CDR3 loop: CASRKGQGAPYNEQFF. The CDR3 coding sequence is TGTGCCAGCAGAAAGGGACAGGGGGCCCCCTACAATGAGCAGTTCTTC. The chain carries TRBV7-6 and TRBJ2-1; 12 bases agree with TRBD1. This CDR3 region has 16 residues. V shed 6 bases and J 2 bases; nucleotides not matched to a gene: 5. The germline V gene encodes CDR1 SGHVS and CDR2 FNYEAQ.